Listed here is a single TCR beta chain. The CDR3 spans 15 residues. Looked up from germline, CDR1 is SGHNT and CDR2 is YYREEE (reference sequence). Trimming at V came to 4 bases and at J to 3 bases, leaving 6 bases not matched to a gene. This sample is part of a study of blood T cell repertoires in COVID-19. Across the whole study: From T cells, B-cell-depleted T cells, or PBMCs came the material, which was cDNA or gDNA.

Assay: immunoSEQ multiplex PCR; the TCRdb copy retains only in-frame clones and omits some. The sample includes 200,000 or so clones, almost 85% of them seen just once. This receptor was obtained from a human donor with acute or convalescent COVID-19. The donor label of this sample is uncertain. Sequenced input: peripheral blood. The V gene is TRBV5-4, the J gene TRBJ1-3, with TRBD1 identical over 8 bases. The DNA for the CDR3 is TGTGCCAGCAGCGATGGACAGGGCTTTGGAAACACCATATATTTT. This encodes CASSDGQGFGNTIYF.